This TCR beta chain comes out of a study of blood T cells in healthy people across ages. This clonotype was detected only once. Its antigen remains unidentified. The authors ran a second PCR of about 7 to 11 cycles using a sample-barcoded 5' primer and a J-beta primer mix. Via MiXCR, TCRdb re-called the 5' RACE reads, giving one row per CDR3 protein. The sample lists more than 550,000 distinct CDR3 sequences, 20% to 25% occurring once. Whole-study findings and limits: CMV status of donors was not determined, possibly confounding expanded clonotype changes.

This CDR3 contains 17 residues. Trimming removed 0 bases from V and 5 bases from J, with 18 bases in between. Germline CDR1 reads LGHDT; CDR2 reads YNNKEL (reference sequence). This TCR derives from a man aged 65 to 79 in good health. The chain is built from TRBV3-1 and TRBJ2-3; tentatively, D is TRBD2 (7 bases). Sequencing input: blood. DNA of the CDR3: TGTGCCAGCAGCCAAGAAGGGCGGGGGCGAATCGGAGATACGCAGTATTTT. Translated, it gives CASSQEGRGRIGDTQYF.